This T cell receptor beta chain was identified in a study of blood T cell repertoires in COVID-19. Study overall: Samples came from the United States, Italy and Spain, spanning acute and convalescent COVID-19.

Germline V gives CDR1 LGHDT, CDR2 YNNKEL (reference sequence). CDR3 size: 14 residues. Germline trimming cut 0 bases from V and 3 bases from J; bases unmatched to any gene: 2. The participants were between about 18 and 90 years old and came from under 25 US areas. TCRdb's copy holds only in-frame clones and misses some; the assay was immunoSEQ multiplex PCR. The top ten hold 3% to 3.5% of the sample, which has approximately 220,000 clones, 75% to 90% seen once. Material for sequencing was PBMCs or T cells enriched from blood (not recorded which). The rearrangement joins TRBV3-1 (or the pseudogene TRBV3-2) to TRBJ2-7; 7 bases match TRBD2. This TCR was sampled from a woman younger than 35 in a cohort exposed to, infected with or recovered from COVID-19 (not recorded which). DNA for the CDR3: TGTGCCAGCAGCCAAGAAGCTAGCGGCTACGAGCAGTACTTC. Protein sequence: CASSQEASGYEQYF.